The clone carrying this T cell receptor beta chain was observed many times. Its antigen is still unknown. Using genomic DNA as the template, TCR beta VDJ and CDR3 profiling was carried out. TCRdb itself ran the reads through MiXCR, one entry per CDR3 protein. The data contain tens of thousands of distinct CDR3 sequences, roughly half of them singletons. This CDR3 comprises 17 residues. After removal of 5 bases from V and 2 bases from J, the junction contained 8 bases not matched to a gene. The sample originates from a study of CD8+CD57+ T cells in acquired aplastic anemia. On the study more broadly: Sorted CD4+ and CD8+ cell DNA averaged about 3 ug. Healthy donor CD4+ samples were sequenced to a depth that averaged roughly 10 million reads.

Findings and caveats of the study: Patient and control CD8+ Simpson's diversity was not significantly different. The study identified more than 25 CD8+ CDR3 sequences shared by patients and controls.

V and J are TRBV12-3 or TRBV12-4 and TRBJ2-1; 11 bases align to TRBD2. Sequencing input: sorted CD4+, CD8+, or CD8+CD57+ T cells (not recorded which) from PBMCs. The TCR comes from a human donor in good health, serving as a control. CDR3 in DNA: TGTGCCAGCAGTCGAGGGGGACTAGCGGTTACCTACAATGAGCAGTTCTTC. Translation: CASSRGGLAVTYNEQFF.